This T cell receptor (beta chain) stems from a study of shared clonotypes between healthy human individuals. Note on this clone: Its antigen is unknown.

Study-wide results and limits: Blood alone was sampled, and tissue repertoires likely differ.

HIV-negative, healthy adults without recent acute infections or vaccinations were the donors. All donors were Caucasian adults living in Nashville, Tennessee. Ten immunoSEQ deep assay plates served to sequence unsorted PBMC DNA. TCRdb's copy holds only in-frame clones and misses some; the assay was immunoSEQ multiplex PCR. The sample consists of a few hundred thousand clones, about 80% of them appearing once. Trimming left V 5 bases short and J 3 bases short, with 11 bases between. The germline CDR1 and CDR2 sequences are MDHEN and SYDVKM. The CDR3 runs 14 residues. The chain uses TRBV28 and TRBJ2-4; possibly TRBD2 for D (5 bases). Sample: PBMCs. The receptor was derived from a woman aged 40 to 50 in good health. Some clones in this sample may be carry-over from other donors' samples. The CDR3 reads CASSPPRGKNIQYF. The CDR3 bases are TGTGCCAGCAGTCCTCCCCGGGGCAAAAACATTCAGTACTTC. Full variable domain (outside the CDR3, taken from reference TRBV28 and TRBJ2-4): DVKVTQSSRYLVKRTGEKVFLECVQDMDHENMFWYRQDPGLGLRLIYFSYDVKMKEKGDIPEGYSVSREKKERFSLILESASTNQTSMYLCASSPPRGKNIQYFGAGTRLSVL.